The rows below give T cell receptor beta chains drawn from one sample of a study of T cells in Graves' hyperthyroidism and ophthalmopathy. Via MiXCR, TCRdb re-called the multiplex PCR reads, giving one row per CDR3 protein. There are a few hundred thousand distinct CDR3 sequences in the sample; 40% to 55% occur only once, and approximately 7.5% lies in the top ten. Input material: peripheral blood or thyroid tissue (not recorded which). Receptors originate from a woman aged 18-30 years with Graves' hyperthyroidism. Each CDR3 is given with its conserved first and last residue. A D gene is named only where the DNA matches it firmly. A row's size may be missing; if present it is once, few, many or a size class.

v_gene: TRBV25-1
d_gene: -
abundance: -
len: 14
j_gene: TRBJ2-5
CDR3aa: CASRYRVEQETQYF
CDR3nt: TGTGCCAGCAGGTATCGGGTGGAGCAAGAGACCCAGTACTTC

v_gene: TRBV7-9
d_gene: TRBD1
abundance: -
len: 17
j_gene: TRBJ1-3
CDR3aa: CASSYPTGGGGGNTIYF
CDR3nt: TGTGCCAGCAGCTACCCGACAGGGGGCGGGGGTGGAAACACCATATATTTT

v_gene: TRBV5-1
d_gene: -
abundance: -
len: 13
j_gene: TRBJ1-1
CDR3aa: CAGSLSTNTEAFF
CDR3nt: TGCGCCGGCAGCTTGTCAACGAACACTGAAGCTTTCTTT

v_gene: TRBV12-3/TRBV12-4
d_gene: TRBD1
abundance: -
len: 16
j_gene: TRBJ1-6
CDR3aa: CASSQTGWSYNSPLHF
CDR3nt: TGTGCCAGCAGTCAGACAGGGTGGTCCTATAATTCACCCCTCCACTTT

v_gene: TRBV6-5
d_gene: TRBD1
abundance: -
len: 13
j_gene: TRBJ2-7
CDR3aa: CASSSYRGYEQYF
CDR3nt: TGTGCCAGCAGTTCCTACAGGGGGTACGAGCAGTACTTC

v_gene: TRBV20-1
d_gene: TRBD2
abundance: -
len: 14
j_gene: TRBJ2-3
CDR3aa: CSARSGSATDTQYF
CDR3nt: TGCAGTGCCCGTAGCGGGAGCGCCACAGATACGCAGTATTTT

v_gene: TRBV29-1
d_gene: TRBD1
abundance: -
len: 13
j_gene: TRBJ1-2
CDR3aa: CSVEMGQGISDTF
CDR3nt: TGCAGCGTTGAAATGGGACAGGGTATTTCCGACACCTTC

v_gene: TRBV25-1
d_gene: -
abundance: -
len: 12
j_gene: TRBJ1-2
CDR3aa: CASSGGTYNYTF
CDR3nt: TGTGCCAGCAGTGGGGGAACCTATAACTACACCTTC

v_gene: TRBV2
d_gene: TRBD1
abundance: many
len: 14
j_gene: TRBJ2-7
CDR3aa: CASMFGTVSYEQYF
CDR3nt: TGTGCCAGCATGTTCGGGACAGTATCCTACGAGCAGTACTTC

v_gene: TRBV12-3/TRBV12-4
d_gene: -
abundance: many
len: 16
j_gene: TRBJ1-3
CDR3aa: CASSLTGGTSGNTIYF
CDR3nt: TGTGCCAGCAGTTTGACCGGGGGCACCTCTGGAAACACCATATATTTT

v_gene: TRBV4-2
d_gene: -
abundance: many
len: 17
j_gene: TRBJ2-7
CDR3aa: CASSQDLRGSGRYEQYF
CDR3nt: TGTGCCAGCAGCCAAGATTTACGAGGGTCAGGACGCTACGAGCAGTACTTC

v_gene: TRBV7-9
d_gene: TRBD1
abundance: -
len: 12
j_gene: TRBJ1-2
CDR3aa: CASSVRGGSYTF
CDR3nt: TGTGCCAGCAGCGTCAGGGGGGGAAGCTACACCTTC

v_gene: TRBV12-3/TRBV12-4
d_gene: TRBD1
abundance: many
len: 17
j_gene: TRBJ2-3
CDR3aa: CASSFPRDREATDTQYF
CDR3nt: TGTGCCAGCAGTTTCCCCCGGGACAGGGAGGCGACAGATACGCAGTATTTT

v_gene: TRBV20-1
d_gene: -
abundance: once
len: 13
j_gene: TRBJ1-2
CDR3aa: CSARATSGEGYTF
CDR3nt: TGCAGTGCTAGAGCCACATCGGGGGAAGGCTACACCTTC

v_gene: TRBV7-2
d_gene: -
abundance: many
len: 15
j_gene: TRBJ2-5
CDR3aa: CASSLARAWEGTQYF
CDR3nt: TGTGCCAGCAGCTTAGCAAGGGCATGGGAAGGGACCCAGTACTTC

v_gene: TRBV11-1
d_gene: -
abundance: -
len: 17
j_gene: TRBJ2-7
CDR3aa: CASSYSGQVLYSYEQYF
CDR3nt: TGTGCCAGCAGCTATAGCGGACAGGTTCTTTACTCCTACGAGCAGTACTTC

v_gene: TRBV2
d_gene: -
abundance: many
len: 13
j_gene: TRBJ1-5
CDR3aa: CASRGSVNQPQHF
CDR3nt: TGTGCCAGCAGAGGCAGCGTCAATCAGCCCCAGCATTTT

v_gene: TRBV18
d_gene: -
abundance: -
len: 14
j_gene: TRBJ1-2
CDR3aa: CASSPRGAEDGYTF
CDR3nt: TGTGCCAGCTCACCAAGGGGGGCGGAAGATGGCTACACCTTC

v_gene: TRBV4-3
d_gene: -
abundance: many
len: 14
j_gene: TRBJ1-1
CDR3aa: CASQAQGLNTEAFF
CDR3nt: TGCGCCAGCCAAGCGCAGGGTTTGAACACTGAAGCTTTCTTT

v_gene: TRBV10-3
d_gene: -
abundance: -
len: 18
j_gene: TRBJ1-2
CDR3aa: CAISESREDRITNYGYTF
CDR3nt: TGTGCCATCAGTGAGTCAAGGGAGGACCGAATCACAAACTATGGCTACACCTTC

v_gene: TRBV6-5
d_gene: TRBD1
abundance: many
len: 16
j_gene: TRBJ1-1
CDR3aa: CASSYQRQGMNTEAFF
CDR3nt: TGTGCCAGCAGTTACCAACGACAGGGTATGAACACTGAAGCTTTCTTT

v_gene: TRBV7-6
d_gene: TRBD2
abundance: few
len: 12
j_gene: TRBJ2-7
CDR3aa: CAPSGRAYEQYF
CDR3nt: TGTGCCCCTAGCGGGAGGGCCTACGAGCAGTACTTC

v_gene: TRBV7-2
d_gene: TRBD1
abundance: once
len: 18
j_gene: TRBJ1-5
CDR3aa: CASSSGGPGTGLSQPQHF
CDR3nt: TGTGCCAGCAGCTCAGGAGGGCCGGGGACAGGGTTGAGTCAGCCCCAGCATTTT

v_gene: TRBV20-1
d_gene: TRBD2
abundance: -
len: 14
j_gene: TRBJ2-5
CDR3aa: CSAKSGTSEETQYF
CDR3nt: TGCAGTGCAAAGAGCGGGACTAGCGAAGAGACCCAGTACTTC

v_gene: TRBV7-3
d_gene: -
abundance: many
len: 13
j_gene: TRBJ2-2
CDR3aa: CASSLILFGELFF
CDR3nt: TGTGCCAGCAGCTTAATCCTTTTCGGGGAGCTGTTTTTT

v_gene: TRBV2
d_gene: TRBD1
abundance: -
len: 14
j_gene: TRBJ2-1
CDR3aa: CASFTGVDYNEQFF
CDR3nt: TGTGCCAGCTTCACAGGGGTCGACTACAATGAGCAGTTCTTC

v_gene: TRBV7-8
d_gene: -
abundance: few
len: 17
j_gene: TRBJ2-1
CDR3aa: CASSLGTAPSSYNEQFF
CDR3nt: TGTGCCAGCAGCTTAGGCACGGCTCCAAGCTCCTACAATGAGCAGTTCTTC

v_gene: TRBV7-2
d_gene: TRBD2
abundance: many
len: 14
j_gene: TRBJ2-7
CDR3aa: CASSLQAGGGEQYF
CDR3nt: TGTGCCAGCAGCTTACAAGCGGGAGGAGGGGAGCAGTACTTC

v_gene: TRBV12-3/TRBV12-4
d_gene: -
abundance: -
len: 15
j_gene: TRBJ2-1
CDR3aa: CASSSPGEIYNEQFF
CDR3nt: TGTGCCAGCAGTTCACCGGGAGAGATCTACAATGAGCAGTTCTTC

v_gene: TRBV4-1
d_gene: -
abundance: many
len: 16
j_gene: TRBJ2-2
CDR3aa: CASSQGFAHPAGELFF
CDR3nt: TGCGCCAGCAGCCAAGGTTTCGCGCATCCGGCGGGGGAGCTGTTTTTT

v_gene: TRBV6-5
d_gene: -
abundance: few
len: 15
j_gene: TRBJ1-5
CDR3aa: CASSYSGRSNQPQHF
CDR3nt: TGTGCCAGCAGTTACTCCGGCAGGAGCAATCAGCCCCAGCATTTT

v_gene: TRBV15
d_gene: TRBD2
abundance: few
len: 17
j_gene: TRBJ2-5
CDR3aa: CATSFSRLAGDQETQYF
CDR3nt: TGTGCCACCAGCTTCTCCCGACTAGCGGGGGACCAAGAGACCCAGTACTTC

v_gene: TRBV24-1
d_gene: TRBD2
abundance: many
len: 17
j_gene: TRBJ2-2
CDR3aa: CATSDRRLAANTGELFF
CDR3nt: TGTGCCACCAGTGACCGCCGACTAGCGGCGAACACCGGGGAGCTGTTTTTT

v_gene: TRBV4-3
d_gene: TRBD1
abundance: many
len: 18
j_gene: TRBJ2-6
CDR3aa: CASSQAPTGGSGANVLTF
CDR3nt: TGCGCCAGCAGCCAAGCCCCGACAGGGGGCTCTGGGGCCAACGTCCTGACTTTC

v_gene: TRBV19
d_gene: TRBD2
abundance: many
len: 15
j_gene: TRBJ2-7
CDR3aa: CASSLFGTSSYEQYF
CDR3nt: TGTGCCAGTAGTCTATTTGGGACTAGCTCCTACGAGCAGTACTTC

v_gene: TRBV10-3
d_gene: -
abundance: many
len: 14
j_gene: TRBJ2-7
CDR3aa: CAISAAGISYEQYF
CDR3nt: TGTGCCATCAGTGCGGCAGGGATCTCCTACGAGCAGTACTTC

v_gene: TRBV18
d_gene: TRBD1
abundance: -
len: 14
j_gene: TRBJ2-5
CDR3aa: CASSPPGQGETQYF
CDR3nt: TGTGCCAGCTCACCACCCGGACAGGGGGAGACCCAGTACTTC

v_gene: TRBV12-3/TRBV12-4
d_gene: -
abundance: many
len: 13
j_gene: TRBJ1-2
CDR3aa: CASSFRASYGYTF
CDR3nt: TGTGCCAGCAGTTTCCGTGCTAGCTATGGCTACACCTTC

v_gene: TRBV20-1
d_gene: -
abundance: many
len: 12
j_gene: TRBJ2-5
CDR3aa: CSARGSQETQYF
CDR3nt: TGCAGTGCTAGGGGCAGCCAAGAGACCCAGTACTTC

v_gene: TRBV12-3/TRBV12-4
d_gene: TRBD1
abundance: -
len: 17
j_gene: TRBJ2-7
CDR3aa: CASQPDRFLFGSYEQYF
CDR3nt: TGTGCCAGCCAACCGGACAGGTTCCTTTTCGGCAGCTACGAGCAGTACTTC

v_gene: TRBV30
d_gene: -
abundance: few
len: 14
j_gene: TRBJ1-2
CDR3aa: CAWWWTGTPYGYTF
CDR3nt: TGTGCCTGGTGGTGGACGGGGACCCCTTATGGCTACACCTTC

v_gene: TRBV19
d_gene: -
abundance: many
len: 16
j_gene: TRBJ2-6
CDR3aa: CASSWDASSGANVLTF
CDR3nt: TGTGCCAGTAGCTGGGACGCTAGCTCTGGGGCCAACGTCCTGACTTTC

v_gene: TRBV7-7
d_gene: TRBD2
abundance: -
len: 15
j_gene: TRBJ2-1
CDR3aa: CASSSLAGGYNEQFF
CDR3nt: TGTGCCAGCAGCTCCCTAGCGGGAGGTTACAATGAGCAGTTCTTC

v_gene: TRBV24-1
d_gene: TRBD1
abundance: many
len: 19
j_gene: TRBJ2-5
CDR3aa: CATSDPGTGGLGAKETQYF
CDR3nt: TGTGCCACCAGTGACCCCGGGACAGGGGGCCTCGGGGCCAAAGAGACCCAGTACTTC

v_gene: TRBV27
d_gene: TRBD1
abundance: -
len: 14
j_gene: TRBJ2-5
CDR3aa: CASSSQGIQETQYF
CDR3nt: TGTGCCAGCAGTTCACAGGGGATCCAAGAGACCCAGTACTTC

v_gene: TRBV29-1
d_gene: TRBD2
abundance: -
len: 12
j_gene: TRBJ2-7
CDR3aa: CRERTSPYEQYF
CDR3nt: TGCAGAGAGAGGACTAGCCCCTACGAGCAGTACTTC

v_gene: TRBV20-1
d_gene: TRBD2
abundance: -
len: 14
j_gene: TRBJ2-7
CDR3aa: CSAIREGRGNEQYF
CDR3nt: TGCAGTGCTATACGGGAGGGTAGGGGCAATGAGCAGTACTTC

v_gene: TRBV7-9
d_gene: -
abundance: many
len: 14
j_gene: TRBJ1-2
CDR3aa: CASSLQGINYGYTF
CDR3nt: TGTGCCAGCAGCTTACAGGGAATTAACTATGGCTACACCTTC

v_gene: TRBV6-5
d_gene: -
abundance: -
len: 13
j_gene: TRBJ1-1
CDR3aa: CASGGSGRFEAFF
CDR3nt: TGTGCCAGCGGAGGATCGGGACGGTTTGAAGCTTTCTTT